The text below deals with one T cell receptor (beta chain). What it recognizes is unknown. This entry is derived from a study of T cell responses to AZD1222 COVID-19 vaccine. Overall study results and limits: Spike-wide coverage was observed for vaccine-associated CD4 TCRs, with dominant responses at 160-218 and 743-854. Just a handful of AZD1222 recipients were seropositive at baseline.

TCRdb keeps only in-frame clones here, not all; method: immunoSEQ multiplex PCR. The table has some 150,000 clones, roughly nine tenths seen once. The sequencing here drew on peripheral blood, taken 28 days after the second AZD1222 dose. The sequence was collected from an adult who received the AZD1222 COVID-19 vaccine.

DNA for the CDR3: TGCGCCAGCAGCTTGGGAGCAGGAGGATTCACAGATACGCAGTATTTT. As protein: CASSLGAGGFTDTQYF. V and J are TRBV5-1 and TRBJ2-3, with D possibly TRBD2 on 5 matching bases. The CDR3 totals 16 residues. V shed 0 bases and J shed 2 bases, with 13 bases lying between them. Germline CDR1 SGHRS, CDR2 YFSETQ.